The T cell receptor (beta chain) under discussion was sequenced for a study of cytomegalovirus exposure and HLA in healthy donors. The V and J ends lost 5 bases and 4 bases, in that order; junction bases with no gene match: 6. CDR3 length: 15 residues. The germline gives CDR1 MNHNS, CDR2 SASEGT. Unrecorded immune exposure was likely among donors, who were nominally healthy when sampled. PCR employed 60 Vbeta and 13 Jbeta primers. Repertoires were generated with immunoSEQ multiplex PCR, while TCRdb's copy carries only in-frame clones and drops some. The repertoire shows under 150,000 clones; the top ten hold 1.5% to 2%.

The chain is built from TRBV6-1 and TRBJ1-5, with TRBD1 identical over 9 bases. The material sequenced was PBMCs. This sequence originates from a woman aged 55-75 years in good health and CMV-seronegative. CDR3 amino acids: CASSTQGAPNQPQHF. As DNA, the CDR3 is TGTGCCAGCAGTACACAGGGGGCTCCAAATCAGCCCCAGCATTTT.